The subject of this entry is one T cell receptor (beta chain). J lost 0 bases, V lost 1 base, and 8 bases had no gene match. The germline V gene has CDR1 SGHRS and CDR2 YFSETQ. The CDR3 runs 17 residues. These data are taken from a study of blood T cell repertoires in COVID-19. Across the whole study: The United States, Italy and Spain supplied acute and convalescent COVID-19 samples. Sample material is recorded as cDNA or gDNA derived from T cells, B-cell-depleted T cells, or PBMCs.

Original processing notes: Estimates of nucleated cell counts were drawn from the amplification of reference gene primers. TCRdb's table, derived via immunoSEQ multiplex PCR, lists solely in-frame clones and lacks some. V and J calls and clone size come straight from that table; D and trimming were deduced from the DNA. The sample has about 160,000 clones, roughly nine tenths seen once. This receptor was identified in a woman in her 70s with acute or convalescent COVID-19. The specimen was peripheral blood. This chain links TRBV5-1 with TRBJ2-5; 8 nucleotides line up with TRBD1. The CDR3: CASSLRETGAYQETQYF. The CDR3 DNA is TGCGCCAGCAGCTTGAGGGAGACAGGGGCCTACCAAGAGACCCAGTACTTC.